The 5 T cell receptor beta chains below come from one sample, sequenced in a study of T-cell reconstitution after alpha-beta-depleted transplantation in children. During its preparation, the TCRbeta library received unique molecular identifiers. TCRdb processed the PCR reads anew with MiXCR; each CDR3 protein has one entry. The sample records almost 500,000 distinct CDR3 sequences, around an eighth being singletons. The sample in question was PBMCs from the stem cell graft donor, obtained from the stem cell graft. Receptors originate from a human donor who donated a stem cell graft to a child with combined immunodeficiency.

This clonotype was counted only a few times. The chain is built from TRBV6-5 and TRBJ2-2, with TRBD2 as a possible D gene (6 bases). CDR1 and CDR2 (germline): MNHEY, SVGAGI. V was pared by 5 bases and J by 3 bases, with 13 bases between. This CDR3 comprises 15 residues. The CDR3: CASSTRRRDTGELFF. DNA for the CDR3: TGTGCCAGCAGTACTAGGAGGAGGGACACCGGGGAGCTGTTTTTT.

This clonotype was found a few times. V usage is TRBV5-1 and J usage is TRBJ2-3, with 12 bases aligning to TRBD2. Germline CDR1 SGHRS, CDR2 YFSETQ. The CDR3 consists of 17 residues. The ends lost 0 bases at V and 4 bases at J; junction bases unmatched: 6. The CDR3 sequence is CASSLGPSGGEPDTQYF. The CDR3 DNA follows: TGCGCCAGCAGCTTGGGGCCTAGCGGGGGGGAACCAGATACGCAGTATTTT.

This clonotype was seen many times. The V and J genes are TRBV4-3 and TRBJ2-1, with no clear D. Germline V gives CDR1 LGHNA, CDR2 YSLEER. V gave up 4 bases and J gave up 9 bases, with 19 bases separating them. The CDR3 length is 15 residues. The CDR3 loop is CASSPNLMEYGEQFF. CDR3 in DNA: TGCGCCAGCAGCCCAAACCTCATGGAGTACGGTGAGCAGTTCTTC.

Remarks on this clonotype: A single base separates this from a much larger clone, so it may be a read error. V gene TRBV4-3 combines with J gene TRBJ2-3; the D is unclear. Germline CDR1 LGHNA, CDR2 YSLEER. The CDR3 length is 15 residues. With 0 bases removed from V and 6 bases from J, the gap between germline ends came to 13 bases. The CDR3 sequence is CASSQETLLEDTQYF. The CDR3 DNA sequence: TGCGCCAGCAGCCAAGAGACCCTCCTAGAGGATACGCAGTATTTT.

The V gene is TRBV20-1, the J gene TRBJ2-5; D possibly corresponds to TRBD2 (6 bases). The CDR3 has 13 residues. The V gene lost 0 bases and the J gene lost 5 bases, with 10 bases spanning the gap. Germline CDR1 DFQATT, CDR2 SNEGSKA (reference sequence). As DNA, the CDR3 is TGCAGTGCTAGAGATACGGGAGAGGAGACCCAGTACTTC. Encoded protein: CSARDTGEETQYF.